Listed below are T cell receptor beta chains from one sample, sequenced in a study of blood T cell repertoires in COVID-19. TCRdb's table, derived via immunoSEQ multiplex PCR, lists solely in-frame clones and lacks some. The sample shows about 190,000 clones, about 88% of them seen only once. What was sequenced was peripheral blood. The receptors were gathered from a man aged 25 to 40 with acute or convalescent COVID-19. Each CDR3 is given with its conserved first and last residue. Each record gives: J gene, V gene, D gene, clone size, CDR3 protein, CDR3 DNA. The D gene is left open where the match is weak. Some rows have no size entry. The others give once, few or many, or a class for an expanded clone.

TRBJ2-5	TRBV7-9	TRBD1	.	CASSSWDRTGTQYF	TGTGCCAGCAGCTCCTGGGACAGGACAGGGACCCAGTACTTC
TRBJ2-7	TRBV4-2	TRBD2	once	CASSKERDYEQYF	TGTGCCAGCAGCAAGGAGCGGGATTACGAGCAGTACTTC
TRBJ1-2	TRBV29-1	.	once	CSVAWGANYGYTF	TGCAGCGTCGCGTGGGGGGCTAACTATGGCTACACCTTC
TRBJ2-3	TRBV12-3/TRBV12-4	TRBD1	once	CASGPGGDTQYF	TGTGCCAGCGGACCAGGGGGAGATACGCAGTATTTT
TRBJ1-2	TRBV2	TRBD1	.	CASRLSGQNYGYTF	TGTGCCAGCAGACTCTCGGGACAGAACTATGGCTACACCTTC
TRBJ1-4	TRBV27	.	.	CASSLVPTVGNEKLFF	TGTGCCAGCAGTCTCGTCCCGACAGTGGGTAATGAAAAACTGTTTTTT
TRBJ2-1	TRBV7-9	TRBD2	many	CASSLGASGSNEQFF	TGTGCCAGCAGCTTGGGGGCTAGCGGGAGCAATGAGCAGTTCTTC
TRBJ1-4	TRBV15	.	.	CATSRALTTNEKLFF	TGTGCCACCAGCAGAGCTCTAACAACTAATGAAAAACTGTTTTTT
TRBJ1-2	TRBV2	.	.	CASTRGARGYTF	TGTGCCAGCACCCGGGGGGCACGCGGCTACACCTTC
TRBJ2-1	TRBV6-5	.	.	CASSYEGSYYNEQFF	TGTGCCAGCAGTTACGAGGGTTCCTACTACAATGAGCAGTTCTTC
TRBJ2-4	TRBV28	TRBD2	few	CASTGTNKNIQYF	TGTGCCAGCACCGGGACTAACAAAAACATTCAGTACTTC
TRBJ1-2	TRBV7-3	TRBD1	.	CASSLGGQGYGYTF	TGTGCCAGCAGCTTAGGGGGACAGGGTTATGGCTACACCTTC
TRBJ1-3	TRBV6-5	.	.	CASSQQSGNTIYF	TGTGCCAGCAGTCAACAGTCTGGAAACACCATATATTTT
TRBJ2-7	TRBV30	.	.	CAWRGGGTGRYEQYF	TGTGCCTGGAGAGGCGGGGGCACAGGTCGGTACGAGCAGTACTTC
TRBJ1-2	TRBV5-4	.	.	CASSLAGDRGYTF	TGTGCCAGCAGCTTGGCAGGGGATCGGGGCTACACCTTC
TRBJ2-3	TRBV19	.	.	CASSKSADSISTDTQYF	TGTGCCAGTAGTAAATCCGCAGACTCGATTAGCACAGATACGCAGTATTTT
TRBJ2-7	TRBV28	.	.	CATKAGREQYF	TGTGCCACTAAAGCGGGTCGGGAGCAGTACTTC
TRBJ2-7	TRBV7-9	TRBD1	.	CASSLLQGVPSYEQYF	TGTGCCAGCAGCTTGTTACAGGGGGTGCCCTCCTACGAGCAGTACTTC
TRBJ1-2	TRBV19	.	.	CASSNNGQYNYGYTF	TGTGCCAGTAGTAATAACGGACAGTACAACTATGGCTACACCTTC
TRBJ1-1	TRBV28	TRBD1	.	CASSLGDRGWGTEAFF	TGTGCCAGCAGTTTAGGGGACAGGGGGTGGGGCACTGAAGCTTTCTTT
TRBJ2-7	TRBV18	.	.	CASSSIDSLNSYEQYF	TGTGCCAGCTCTTCAATCGACAGCCTTAATTCCTACGAGCAGTACTTC
TRBJ2-5	TRBV7-9	.	.	CASNEIPRLVSRQETQYF	TGTGCCAGCAACGAAATACCGCGACTAGTTTCCCGCCAAGAGACCCAGTACTTC
TRBJ1-1	TRBV27	TRBD1	.	CASSTDRFSPNTEAFF	TGTGCCAGCAGTACGGACAGGTTCTCCCCGAACACTGAAGCTTTCTTT
TRBJ2-7	TRBV5-1	TRBD1	.	CASSLSTGASYEQYF	TGCGCCAGCAGCTTGTCGACAGGGGCATCCTACGAGCAGTACTTC
TRBJ1-6	TRBV5-8	TRBD1	.	CASSPGQGGSPLHF	TGTGCCAGCAGCCCGGGACAGGGAGGTTCACCCCTCCACTTT
TRBJ1-6	TRBV18	.	few	CASSPWGDYNSPLHF	TGTGCCAGCTCACCTTGGGGGGATTATAATTCACCCCTCCACTTT
TRBJ2-5	TRBV3-1/TRBV3-2	TRBD2	.	CASSQDRLAGEGETQYF	TGTGCCAGCAGCCAAGATCGGTTAGCGGGAGAGGGGGAGACCCAGTACTTC
TRBJ1-5	TRBV28	.	.	CASSIGQTSNQPQHF	TGTGCCAGCAGTATAGGACAGACTAGCAATCAGCCCCAGCATTTT
TRBJ2-3	TRBV5-1	.	.	CASSPYTGTPTDTQYF	TGCGCCAGCAGCCCTTACACCGGGACTCCCACAGATACGCAGTATTTT
TRBJ2-1	TRBV7-9	.	.	CASSPKTGAGGNEQFF	TGTGCCAGCAGCCCAAAAACAGGGGCGGGGGGCAATGAGCAGTTCTTC
TRBJ1-2	TRBV28	.	.	CASSYLTRAADGYTF	TGTGCCAGCAGTTACCTAACGCGGGCGGCAGATGGCTACACCTTC
TRBJ1-5	TRBV18	TRBD1	.	CASSVTGGQPQHF	TGTGCCAGCTCAGTCACAGGGGGTCAGCCCCAGCATTTT
TRBJ1-4	TRBV5-1	TRBD1	.	CASSLAGTGGEKLFF	TGCGCCAGCAGCCTGGCCGGGACAGGGGGTGAAAAACTGTTTTTT
TRBJ1-2	TRBV9	.	.	CASSVGPGQSNYGYTF	TGTGCCAGCAGCGTAGGCCCAGGGCAATCTAACTATGGCTACACCTTC
TRBJ2-5	TRBV10-3	.	.	CAISEELPTQYF	TGTGCCATCAGTGAGGAGCTTCCCACCCAGTACTTC
TRBJ2-3	TRBV7-3	TRBD2	.	CASSPTLVAGASDTQYF	TGTGCCAGCAGCCCCACCTTGGTAGCGGGAGCCTCAGATACGCAGTATTTT
TRBJ2-1	TRBV6-4	.	few	CASSDRRVSGSRSYNEQFF	TGTGCCAGCAGTGATCGCAGGGTTTCAGGGTCCCGCTCCTACAATGAGCAGTTCTTC
TRBJ1-5	TRBV18	.	.	CASSPYNQPQHF	TGTGCCAGCTCACCTTACAATCAGCCCCAGCATTTT
TRBJ1-1	TRBV4-1	.	.	CASSQGLRNTEAFF	TGCGCCAGCAGCCAAGGTCTTAGGAACACTGAAGCTTTCTTT
TRBJ1-2	TRBV6-6	TRBD1	.	CASSRRDRGHYGYTF	TGTGCCAGCAGCCGCCGGGACAGGGGACACTATGGCTACACCTTC